The clone carrying this TCR beta chain was counted only a few times. Its matching antigen is unknown. Trimming took 1 base from V and 2 from J, leaving 9 bases between them. This CDR3 contains 14 residues. CDR1 and CDR2 (germline): SGHDT, YYEEEE. This entry comes from a study of cytotoxic CD8 clonotypes in ibrutinib-treated CLL. Study observations and caveats: Clonality correlated strongly with circulating CD8+ T cells and exceeded age-matched healthy donors at baseline.

The table came from immunoSEQ multiplex PCR; TCRdb's copy has only in-frame clones and leaves some out. The table has 150,000 to 200,000 clones, 88% seen once. Sequenced here: PBMCs, sampled at disease progression, from a patient treated with ibrutinib. V usage is TRBV5-6 and J usage is TRBJ1-2; D may be TRBD1 (6 bases). This receptor was identified in a human donor with chronic lymphocytic leukemia. The CDR3 is CASSLSGANYGYTF. The CDR3 region has the DNA TGTGCCAGCAGCTTGTCAGGGGCAAACTATGGCTACACCTTC. The variable domain in full, completed from reference TRBV5-6 and TRBJ1-2, reads DAGVTQSPTHLIKTRGQQVTLRCSPKSGHDTVSWYQQALGQGPQFIFQYYEEEERQRGNFPDRFSGHQFPNYSSELNVNALLLGDSALYLCASSLSGANYGYTFGSGTRLTVV.